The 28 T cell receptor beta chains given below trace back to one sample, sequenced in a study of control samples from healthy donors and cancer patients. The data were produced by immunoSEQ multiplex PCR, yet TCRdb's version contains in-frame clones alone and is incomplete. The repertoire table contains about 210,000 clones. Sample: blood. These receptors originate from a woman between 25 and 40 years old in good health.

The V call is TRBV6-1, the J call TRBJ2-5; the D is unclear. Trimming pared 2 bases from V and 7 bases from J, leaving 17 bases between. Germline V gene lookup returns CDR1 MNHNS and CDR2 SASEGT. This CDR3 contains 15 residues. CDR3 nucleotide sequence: TGTGCCAGCAGTGAAAGAAAGGTAGCCTCCGGGACCCAGTACTTC. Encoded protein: CASSERKVASGTQYF.

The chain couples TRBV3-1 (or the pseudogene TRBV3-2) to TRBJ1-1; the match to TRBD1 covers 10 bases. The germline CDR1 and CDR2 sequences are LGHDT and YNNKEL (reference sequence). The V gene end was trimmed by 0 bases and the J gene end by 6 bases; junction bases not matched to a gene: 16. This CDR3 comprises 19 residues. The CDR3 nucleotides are TGTGCCAGCAGCCAAGATAGCAGGGGACAGGGGAAACCTTACGCTGAAGCTTTCTTT. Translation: CASSQDSRGQGKPYAEAFF.

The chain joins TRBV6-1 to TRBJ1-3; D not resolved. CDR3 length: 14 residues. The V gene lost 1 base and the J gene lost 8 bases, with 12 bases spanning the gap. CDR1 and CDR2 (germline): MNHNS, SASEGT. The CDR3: CASSEGLPGDTIYF. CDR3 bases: TGTGCCAGCAGTGAAGGTCTCCCCGGCGACACCATATATTTT.

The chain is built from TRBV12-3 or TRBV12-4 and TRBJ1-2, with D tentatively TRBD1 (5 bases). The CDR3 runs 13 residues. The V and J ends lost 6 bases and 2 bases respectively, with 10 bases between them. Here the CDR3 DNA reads TGTGCCAGCAGCGAAGGACACAACTATGGCTACACCTTC. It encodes CASSEGHNYGYTF.

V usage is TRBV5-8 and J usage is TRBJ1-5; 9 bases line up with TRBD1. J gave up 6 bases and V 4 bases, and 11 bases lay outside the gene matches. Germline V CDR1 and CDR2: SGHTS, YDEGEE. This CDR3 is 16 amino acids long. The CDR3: CASSPRTGGRRQPQHF. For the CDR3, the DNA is TGTGCCAGCAGCCCCAGAACAGGGGGCAGGCGTCAGCCCCAGCATTTT.

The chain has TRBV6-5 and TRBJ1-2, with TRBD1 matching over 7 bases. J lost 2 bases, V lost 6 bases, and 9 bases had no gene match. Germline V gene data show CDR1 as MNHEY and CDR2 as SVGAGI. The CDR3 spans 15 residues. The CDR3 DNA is TGTGCCAGCAGGACATGGACAGGAATAAACTATGGCTACACCTTC. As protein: CASRTWTGINYGYTF.

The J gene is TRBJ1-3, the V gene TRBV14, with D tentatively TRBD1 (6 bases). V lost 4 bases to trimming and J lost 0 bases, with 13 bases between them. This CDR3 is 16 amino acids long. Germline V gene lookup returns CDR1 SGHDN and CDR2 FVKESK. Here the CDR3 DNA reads TGTGCCAGCAGCCCGACTAGGGGGACCTCTGGAAACACCATATATTTT. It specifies CASSPTRGTSGNTIYF.

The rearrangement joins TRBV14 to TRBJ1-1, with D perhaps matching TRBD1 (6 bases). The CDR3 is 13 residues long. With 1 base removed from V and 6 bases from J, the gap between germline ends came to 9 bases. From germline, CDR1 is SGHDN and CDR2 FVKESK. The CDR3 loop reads CASSQVGGPEAFF. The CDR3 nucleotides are TGTGCCAGCAGCCAAGTGGGGGGGCCTGAAGCTTTCTTT.

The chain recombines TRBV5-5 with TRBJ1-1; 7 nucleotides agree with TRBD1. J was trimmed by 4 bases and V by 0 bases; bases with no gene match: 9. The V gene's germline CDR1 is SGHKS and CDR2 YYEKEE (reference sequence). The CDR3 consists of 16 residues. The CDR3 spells CASSLDRGRVFTEAFF. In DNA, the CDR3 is TGTGCCAGCAGCTTGGACAGGGGCCGGGTCTTCACTGAAGCTTTCTTT.

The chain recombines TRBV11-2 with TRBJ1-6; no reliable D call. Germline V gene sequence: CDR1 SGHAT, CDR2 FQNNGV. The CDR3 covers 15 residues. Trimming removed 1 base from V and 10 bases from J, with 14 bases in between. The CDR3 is CASSLAVRLRSPLHF. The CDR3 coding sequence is TGTGCCAGCAGCTTAGCGGTCAGATTAAGGTCACCCCTCCACTTT.

CDR3 sequence (DNA): TGTGCCAGCAGGGTCGGAGCGGGGGGAATGGTGTTTTTT. Residues: CASRVGAGGMVFF. The chain recombines TRBV28 with TRBJ2-2, with TRBD2 matching over 9 bases. CDR1 and CDR2 (germline): MDHEN, SYDVKM. The trim removed 6 bases at V and 15 bases at J, leaving 11 bases unmatched. The CDR3 runs to 13 residues.

CDR3: CATSRDLLTSGVSGANVLTF. In DNA, the CDR3 is TGTGCCACCAGCAGAGATCTGTTGACTAGCGGGGTTTCTGGGGCCAACGTCCTGACTTTC. V usage is TRBV15 and J usage is TRBJ2-6, with 11 bases lining up with TRBD2. The junction had 8 bases not matched to a gene; V was cut back by 0 bases and J by 1 base. The CDR3 has 20 amino acids. Germline assignment: CDR1 LNHNV and CDR2 YYDKDF (reference sequence).

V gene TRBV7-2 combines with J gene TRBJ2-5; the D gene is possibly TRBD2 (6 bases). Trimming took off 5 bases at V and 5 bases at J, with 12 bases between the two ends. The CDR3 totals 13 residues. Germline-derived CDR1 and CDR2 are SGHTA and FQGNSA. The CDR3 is CASSMTGGETQYF. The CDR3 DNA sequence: TGTGCCAGCAGCATGACTGGGGGGGAGACCCAGTACTTC.

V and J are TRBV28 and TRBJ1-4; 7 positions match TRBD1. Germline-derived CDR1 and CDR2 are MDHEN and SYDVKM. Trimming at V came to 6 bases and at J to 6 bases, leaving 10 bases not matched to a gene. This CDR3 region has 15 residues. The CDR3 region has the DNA TGTGCCAGCAGCCCGGGAGGGACAGAGTATGAAAAACTGTTTTTT. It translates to CASSPGGTEYEKLFF.

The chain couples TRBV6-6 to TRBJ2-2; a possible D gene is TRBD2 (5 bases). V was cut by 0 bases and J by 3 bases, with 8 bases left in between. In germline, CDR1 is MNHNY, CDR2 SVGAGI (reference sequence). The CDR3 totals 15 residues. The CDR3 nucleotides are TGTGCCAGCAGTTACTCTTCGGGGTACACCGGGGAGCTGTTTTTT. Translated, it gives CASSYSSGYTGELFF.

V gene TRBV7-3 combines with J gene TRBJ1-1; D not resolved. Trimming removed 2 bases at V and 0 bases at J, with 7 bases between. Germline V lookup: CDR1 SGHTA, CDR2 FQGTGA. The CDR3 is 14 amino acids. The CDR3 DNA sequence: TGTGCCAGCAGCTTAGGGTATATGAACACTGAAGCTTTCTTT. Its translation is CASSLGYMNTEAFF.

CDR3 bases: TGTGCCAGCAGTGCGGGGAACAGGGTAACTAATGAAAAACTGTTTTTT. This encodes CASSAGNRVTNEKLFF. The chain is built from TRBV2 and TRBJ1-4; possibly TRBD1 for D (6 bases). Germline CDR1 reads SNHLY; CDR2 reads FYNNEI. This CDR3 region has 16 residues. V lost 4 bases to trimming and J lost 1 base, with 13 bases between them. The whole variable domain, filled in from reference TRBV2 and TRBJ1-4, reads EPEVTQTPSHQVTQMGQEVILRCVPISNHLYFYWYRQILGQKVEFLVSFYNNEISEKSEIFDDQFSVERPDGSNFTLKIRSTKLEDSAMYFCASSAGNRVTNEKLFFGSGTQLSVL.

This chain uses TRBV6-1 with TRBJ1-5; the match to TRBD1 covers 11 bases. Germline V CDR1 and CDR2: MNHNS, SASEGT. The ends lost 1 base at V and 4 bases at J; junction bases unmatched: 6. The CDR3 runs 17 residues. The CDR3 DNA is TGTGCCAGCAGTGAAGGGTCCGGGACAGGGGGTAATCAGCCCCAGCATTTT. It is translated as CASSEGSGTGGNQPQHF.

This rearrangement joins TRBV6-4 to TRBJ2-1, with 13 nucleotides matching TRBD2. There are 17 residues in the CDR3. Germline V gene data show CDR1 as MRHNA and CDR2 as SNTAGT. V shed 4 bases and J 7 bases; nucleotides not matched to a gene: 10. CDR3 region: CASSAFPGTSGENEQFF. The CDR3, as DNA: TGTGCCAGCAGTGCCTTCCCCGGGACTAGCGGGGAAAATGAGCAGTTCTTC.

The CDR3 coding sequence is TGCGCCAGCAGCTTGTCTTTTGACACTGAAGCTTTCTTT. Protein: CASSLSFDTEAFF. The J gene is TRBJ1-1, the V gene TRBV5-1; D ambiguous. CDR3 length: 13 residues. The V end was cut by 1 base, the J end by 3 bases, with 7 bases between. CDR1 is SGHRS, CDR2 YFSETQ, per germline.

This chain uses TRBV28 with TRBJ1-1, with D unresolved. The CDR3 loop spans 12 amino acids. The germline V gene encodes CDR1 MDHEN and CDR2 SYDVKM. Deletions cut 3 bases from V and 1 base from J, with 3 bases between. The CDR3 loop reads CASSFGNTEAFF. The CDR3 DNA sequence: TGTGCCAGCAGTTTCGGGAACACTGAAGCTTTCTTT.

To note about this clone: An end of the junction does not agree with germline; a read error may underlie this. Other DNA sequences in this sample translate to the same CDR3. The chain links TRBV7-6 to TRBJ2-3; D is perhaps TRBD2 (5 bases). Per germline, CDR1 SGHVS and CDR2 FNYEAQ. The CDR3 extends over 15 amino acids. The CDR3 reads CASSLGGFSTDTQYF. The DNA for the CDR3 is TGCGCCAGCAGCTTAGGAGGTTTTAGCACAGATACGCAGTATTTT.

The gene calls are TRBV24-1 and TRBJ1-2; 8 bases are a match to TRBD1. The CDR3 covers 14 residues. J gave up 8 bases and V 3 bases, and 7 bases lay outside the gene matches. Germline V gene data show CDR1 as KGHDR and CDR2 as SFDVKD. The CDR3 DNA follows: TGTGCCACCAGTGATACGCGGACAGGGCCCGGCTACACCTTC. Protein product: CATSDTRTGPGYTF.

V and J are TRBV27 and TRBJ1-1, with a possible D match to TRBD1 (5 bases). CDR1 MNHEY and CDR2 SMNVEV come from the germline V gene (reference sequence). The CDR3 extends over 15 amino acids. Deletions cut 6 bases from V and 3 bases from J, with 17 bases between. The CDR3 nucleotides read TGTGCCAGCAGAACTTTTTATACGGGACACACTGAAGCTTTCTTT. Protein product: CASRTFYTGHTEAFF.

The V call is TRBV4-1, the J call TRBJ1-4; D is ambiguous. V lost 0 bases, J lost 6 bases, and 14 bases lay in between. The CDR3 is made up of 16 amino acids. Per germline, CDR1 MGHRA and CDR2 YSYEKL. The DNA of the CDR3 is TGCGCCAGCAGCCAAGACGTCGCCTTTGGGGATGAAAAACTGTTTTTT. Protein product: CASSQDVAFGDEKLFF.

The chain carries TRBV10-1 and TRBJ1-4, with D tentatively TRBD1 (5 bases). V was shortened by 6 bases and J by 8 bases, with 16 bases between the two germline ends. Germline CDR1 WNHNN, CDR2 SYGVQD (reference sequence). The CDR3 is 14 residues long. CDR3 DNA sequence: TGCGCCAGCAGCGGGACGTCCACCCGCGAAAAACTGTTTTTT. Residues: CASSGTSTREKLFF.

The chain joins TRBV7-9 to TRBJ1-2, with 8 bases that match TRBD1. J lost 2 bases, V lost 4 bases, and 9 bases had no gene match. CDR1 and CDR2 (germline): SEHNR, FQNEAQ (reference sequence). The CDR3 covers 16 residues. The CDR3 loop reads CASSWGRQGQNYGYTF. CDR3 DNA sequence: TGTGCCAGCAGCTGGGGGCGACAGGGGCAAAACTATGGCTACACCTTC. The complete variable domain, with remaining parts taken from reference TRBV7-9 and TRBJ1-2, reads DTGVSQNPRHKITKRGQNVTFRCDPISEHNRLYWYRQTLGQGPEFLTYFQNEAQLEKSRLLSDRFSAERPKGSFSTLEIQRTEQGDSAMYLCASSWGRQGQNYGYTFGSGTRLTVV.

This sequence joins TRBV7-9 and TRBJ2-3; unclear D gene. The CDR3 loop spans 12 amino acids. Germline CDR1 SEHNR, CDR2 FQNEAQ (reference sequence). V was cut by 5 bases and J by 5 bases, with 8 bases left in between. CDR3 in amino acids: CASSVRVDTQYF. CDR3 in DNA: TGTGCCAGCAGCGTTCGTGTAGATACGCAGTATTTT. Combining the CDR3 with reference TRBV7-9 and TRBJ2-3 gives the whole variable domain DTGVSQNPRHKITKRGQNVTFRCDPISEHNRLYWYRQTLGQGPEFLTYFQNEAQLEKSRLLSDRFSAERPKGSFSTLEIQRTEQGDSAMYLCASSVRVDTQYFGPGTRLTVL.